The 18 T cell receptor beta chains presented below share a single source sample, sequenced in a study of blood T cell repertoires in COVID-19. Repertoires were generated with immunoSEQ multiplex PCR, while TCRdb's copy carries only in-frame clones and drops some. The data show 490,000 or so clones, around 85% seen once. Specimen: PBMCs or T cells enriched from blood (not recorded which). Receptors originate from a woman aged 55-75 years who had recovered from COVID-19.

The chain recombines TRBV9 with TRBJ2-2, with TRBD1 as a possible D gene (5 bases). CDR1 and CDR2 from the germline V gene are SGDLS and YYNGEE. Trimming took off 3 bases at V and 5 bases at J, with 11 bases between the two ends. The CDR3 covers 14 residues. CDR3 residues: CASSGRVQTGELFF. The CDR3 nucleotides are TGTGCCAGCAGCGGCAGGGTTCAGACCGGGGAGCTGTTTTTT.

The J gene is TRBJ2-5, the V gene TRBV18; no firm D call. V was pared by 3 bases and J by 5 bases, with 10 bases between. The CDR3 has 13 amino acids. Germline V gives CDR1 KGHSH, CDR2 LQKENI. The CDR3 loop reads CASSPSQVETQYF. CDR3 coding DNA: TGTGCCAGCTCACCTTCCCAGGTGGAGACCCAGTACTTC.

This clone was seen more than once but under ten times. The rearrangement joins TRBV6-1 to TRBJ2-2; 7 nucleotides line up with TRBD2. Trimming took 2 bases from V and 1 from J; bases not matched to a gene: 7. CDR3 size: 17 residues. The germline gives CDR1 MNHNS, CDR2 SASEGT. CDR3 sequence: CASSETWAGENTGELFF. The CDR3 DNA follows: TGTGCCAGCAGTGAAACCTGGGCGGGGGAGAACACCGGGGAGCTGTTTTTT.

The genes are TRBV5-1 and TRBJ2-2, with unresolved D. The length of the CDR3 is 11 residues. CDR1 and CDR2 from the germline V gene are SGHRS and YFSETQ. Trimming took 7 bases from V and 6 from J, leaving 7 bases between them. The CDR3 region has the DNA TGCGCCAGCTACTCGGCCGGGGAGCTGTTTTTT. This gives the protein CASYSAGELFF.

This chain connects TRBV5-4 to TRBJ2-5; tentatively, D is TRBD2 (6 bases). This CDR3 region has 15 residues. V was clipped by 6 bases and J by 2 bases, with 17 bases between them. Germline V lookup: CDR1 SGHNT, CDR2 YYREEE (reference sequence). CDR3 nucleotide sequence: TGTGCCAGCACCCACCGGAGGGAAAGTCAAGAGACCCAGTACTTC. This gives the protein CASTHRRESQETQYF.

The chain combines TRBV5-1 with TRBJ1-4; 7 nucleotides match TRBD1. V shed 4 bases, J shed 3 bases, and the junction held 12 bases outside the gene matches. Per the germline V gene, CDR1 is SGHRS and CDR2 is YFSETQ. The CDR3 length is 17 residues. The CDR3 coding sequence is TGCGCCAGCAGCCTAGCAGGAACAGGGGTTGCTAATGAAAAACTGTTTTTT. Residues: CASSLAGTGVANEKLFF.

As concerns this clone: Distinct nucleotide sequences in the sample also encode this CDR3. The rearrangement uses TRBV27 and TRBJ1-2; maybe TRBD1 (6 bases). Trimming removed 5 bases from V and 2 bases from J, with 9 bases in between. This CDR3 region has 13 residues. From germline, CDR1 is MNHEY and CDR2 SMNVEV (reference sequence). CDR3 coding DNA: TGTGCCAGCAGTCCCGACAGGAACTATGGCTACACCTTC. Encoded protein: CASSPDRNYGYTF.

The chain uses TRBV5-1 and TRBJ2-2; the D gene is possibly TRBD1 (6 bases). This CDR3 is 15 amino acids long. Germline V lookup: CDR1 SGHRS, CDR2 YFSETQ. Trimming took off 4 bases at V and 2 bases at J, with 12 bases between the two ends. CDR3 region: CASSLRTVNTGELFF. The CDR3 DNA reads TGCGCCAGCAGCCTACGGACAGTAAACACCGGGGAGCTGTTTTTT.

Notes on this clone: Other DNA sequences within the sample encode an identical CDR3. The rearrangement uses TRBV7-9 and TRBJ2-7; a possible D gene is TRBD1 (6 bases). V dropped 4 bases and J dropped 3 bases, with 7 bases sitting between them. In germline, CDR1 is SEHNR, CDR2 FQNEAQ (reference sequence). This CDR3 is built from 12 residues. The CDR3 here is CASSSTGYEQYF. CDR3 coding DNA: TGTGCCAGCAGCTCGACAGGCTACGAGCAGTACTTC.

The chain couples TRBV6-1 to TRBJ2-1; D is ambiguous. The CDR3 length is 19 residues. Trimming shortened V by 2 bases and J by 0 bases, and 20 bases separated the two germline ends. Looked up from germline, CDR1 is MNHNS and CDR2 is SASEGT. The CDR3: CASSEYGEQYGYSYNEQFF. DNA for the CDR3: TGTGCCAGCAGTGAATATGGAGAACAATACGGGTACTCCTACAATGAGCAGTTCTTC.

This clone was found a few times. The CDR3: CASSFGLAPDTQYF. The CDR3 region has the DNA TGTGCCAGCAGCTTTGGACTAGCCCCAGATACGCAGTATTTT. This chain uses TRBV5-6 with TRBJ2-3; 8 nucleotides match TRBD2. V was pared by 2 bases and J by 4 bases, with 3 bases of the junction left unmatched. The germline gives CDR1 SGHDT, CDR2 YYEEEE. There are 14 residues in the CDR3.

The chain uses TRBV11-2 and TRBJ1-2; 9 positions agree with TRBD1. Per the germline V gene, CDR1 is SGHAT and CDR2 is FQNNGV. The CDR3 covers 16 residues. V dropped 1 base and J dropped 0; count of bases not matched to a gene: 3. The CDR3 protein is CASSLGQGGANYGYTF. For the CDR3, the DNA is TGTGCCAGCAGCTTAGGACAGGGGGGAGCTAACTATGGCTACACCTTC. The whole variable domain, remainder taken from reference TRBV11-2 and TRBJ1-2, is EAGVAQSPRYKIIEKRQSVAFWCNPISGHATLYWYQQILGQGPKLLIQFQNNGVVDDSQLPKDRFSAERLKGVDSTLKIQPAKLEDSAVYLCASSLGQGGANYGYTFGSGTRLTVV.

With respect to this clone: Other DNA sequences of this sample code for an identical CDR3. The chain combines TRBV6-5 with TRBJ1-1; D unresolved. Trimming pared 0 bases from V and 0 bases from J, leaving 8 bases between. The CDR3 covers 15 residues. Germline CDR1 MNHEY, CDR2 SVGAGI. CDR3 amino acids: CASSYSTGVNTEAFF. The CDR3 DNA follows: TGTGCCAGCAGTTACTCGACCGGGGTGAACACTGAAGCTTTCTTT.

The V call is TRBV24-1, the J call TRBJ2-5; 12 nucleotides line up with TRBD1. With 5 bases clipped from V and 4 bases from J, the junction kept 10 bases outside the gene matches. CDR1 KGHDR and CDR2 SFDVKD come from the germline V gene. This CDR3 has 17 amino acids. The CDR3 bases are TGTGCCACCAGTGGCCCCTCGGGGACAGGGGGCCGAGAGACCCAGTACTTC. Its translation is CATSGPSGTGGRETQYF.

This clone was seen a handful of times. The chain is built from TRBV15 and TRBJ1-1, with a weak D call TRBD1 (5 bases). This CDR3 comprises 14 residues. V was pared by 0 bases and J by 7 bases, with 12 bases between. The germline V gene encodes CDR1 LNHNV and CDR2 YYDKDF (reference sequence). The CDR3 reads CATSRDQLQGEAFF. The CDR3 DNA follows: TGTGCCACCAGCAGAGATCAACTGCAGGGTGAAGCTTTCTTT.

The chain combines TRBV27 with TRBJ1-1; weak D call: TRBD1 (6 bases). Looked up from germline, CDR1 is MNHEY and CDR2 is SMNVEV (reference sequence). The V gene lost 5 bases and the J gene lost 5 bases, with 21 bases spanning the gap. The length of the CDR3 is 16 residues. The CDR3 here is CASSQGRAGEGTEAFF. The CDR3 DNA reads TGTGCCAGCAGTCAGGGCCGGGCAGGGGAGGGGACTGAAGCTTTCTTT.

The genes are TRBV10-3 and TRBJ1-5; 7 bases map to TRBD1. The germline gives CDR1 ENHRY, CDR2 SYGVKD. Losses at the gene ends were 5 bases for V and 7 bases for J; bases not matched to a gene: 5. The CDR3 is made up of 13 amino acids. CDR3 protein: CAISPQGEQPQHF. The DNA for the CDR3 is TGTGCCATCAGTCCGCAGGGGGAACAGCCCCAGCATTTT.

This rearrangement joins TRBV19 to TRBJ1-1; D gene uncertain. V was clipped by 6 bases and J by 1 base, with 12 bases between them. Germline-derived CDR1 and CDR2 are LNHDA and SQIVND (reference sequence). The CDR3 has 14 residues. The DNA of the CDR3 is TGTGCCAGTAGCCCCACAGAACCGAACACTGAAGCTTTCTTT. Its protein product is CASSPTEPNTEAFF.